The 8 T cell receptor beta chains presented below share a single source sample, sequenced in a study of blood T cell repertoires in COVID-19. Data came from immunoSEQ multiplex PCR; TCRdb stores just in-frame clones and leaves some out. The table shows 20,000 to 25,000 clones, with 80% to 90% occurring only once. Sequenced: peripheral blood. The receptors were sampled from a human donor with active COVID-19. The donor label of this sample is uncertain.

This clone was recorded once. This chain uses TRBV12-3 or TRBV12-4 with TRBJ1-2; D gene unclear. The CDR3 has 13 amino acids. V lost 6 bases to trimming and J lost 0 bases, with 8 bases between them. CDR3 protein: CASSLDSNYGYTF. The CDR3 region has the DNA TGTGCCAGCAGCCTAGACTCTAACTATGGCTACACCTTC.

The rearrangement links TRBV7-9 to TRBJ2-7, with a weak D call TRBD1 (6 bases). V was pared by 1 base and J by 1 base, with 11 bases between. The germline gives CDR1 SEHNR, CDR2 FQNEAQ (reference sequence). The CDR3 is made up of 15 amino acids. The CDR3 nucleotides are TGTGCCAGCAGCTTAGAGGGGGACACTTCCTACGAGCAGTACTTC. Translation: CASSLEGDTSYEQYF.

The chain links TRBV25-1 to TRBJ1-2, with 7 bases identical to TRBD1. CDR3 size: 15 residues. V dropped 5 bases and J dropped 7; count of bases not matched to a gene: 13. Germline values: CDR1 MGHDK, CDR2 SYGVNS. The CDR3 is CASSKSRDSLLGYTF. The CDR3 DNA is TGTGCCAGCAGTAAGTCGCGGGACAGCCTCCTTGGCTACACCTTC.

The V call is TRBV5-1, the J call TRBJ2-7; TRBD1 matches at 10 bases. The germline V gene encodes CDR1 SGHRS and CDR2 YFSETQ. Trimming took 0 bases from V and 4 from J; bases not matched to a gene: 7. The CDR3 is made up of 16 amino acids. The CDR3 nucleotides are TGCGCCAGCAGCTTGGATACTCTGGGACAGGGGTACGAGCAGTACTTC. Translation: CASSLDTLGQGYEQYF.

The rearrangement uses TRBV19 and TRBJ1-5, with 8 bases aligning to TRBD1. The V gene's germline CDR1 is LNHDA and CDR2 SQIVND (reference sequence). V dropped 6 bases and J dropped 8; count of bases not matched to a gene: 3. This CDR3 has 12 residues. This chain's CDR3 is CASRDRGKPQHF. CDR3 in DNA: TGTGCCAGTAGAGACAGGGGTAAGCCCCAGCATTTT.

The gene calls are TRBV6-6 and TRBJ1-5; perhaps TRBD1 as D (5 bases). The CDR3 sequence is 14 residues long. Germline V gene data show CDR1 as MNHNY and CDR2 as SVGAGI (reference sequence). V shed 8 bases and J shed 7 bases, with 18 bases lying between them. CDR3 sequence reads: CASYFPQGGQPQHF. The CDR3 region has the DNA TGTGCCAGCTACTTCCCCCAGGGTGGCCAGCCCCAGCATTTT.

V and J are TRBV30 and TRBJ1-2, with D perhaps matching TRBD1 (6 bases). V lost 0 bases and J lost 8, with 13 bases in between. The CDR3 is made up of 13 amino acids. CDR1 and CDR2 from the germline V gene are GTSNPN and SVGIG (reference sequence). The chain's CDR3 is CAWSVGGARGYTF. The CDR3 DNA reads as TGTGCCTGGAGTGTAGGGGGGGCGCGAGGCTACACCTTC.

This chain joins TRBV28 and TRBJ2-7, with 7 bases fitting TRBD1. Germline-derived CDR1 and CDR2 are MDHEN and SYDVKM. The CDR3 length is 11 residues. The CDR3 DNA is TGTGCGACAGGGACCTCCTACGAGCAGTACTTC. This sequence encodes CATGTSYEQYF. Looking up the rest from reference TRBV28 and TRBJ2-7 gives the full variable domain: DVKVTQSSRYLVKRTGEKVFLECVQDMDHENMFWYRQDPGLGLRLIYFSYDVKMKEKGDIPEGYSVSREKKERFSLILESASTNQTSMYLCATGTSYEQYFGPGTRLTVT.